This entry lists 30 T cell receptor beta chains sequenced from one sample in a study of shared clonotypes between healthy human individuals (dated by TCRdb to about 2020). Library construction relied on the immunoSEQ multiplex PCR assay. The table comes from immuneACCESS by way of TCRdb, which keeps in-frame sequences with V and J called. Part of the clones is missing from these tables; in studies checked, under half for an unresolved V gene and the rest for unknown reasons. The sample profile shows fewer than 850,000 clones; 90% of them were found once. In total, the top ten clones hold 34% of the sample. Input material: memory CD8+ T cells from PBMCs. Explained via the paper, the cell subset or site label denotes: CD45RO+ cells pooled with CCR7-negative TemRA cells. These receptors all stem from a young man in good health. Some clones in this sample may be carry-over from other donors' samples.

This clone was observed once. The chain recombines TRBV19 with TRBJ1-4, with D maybe TRBD1 (6 bases). V lost 1 base and J 0 bases, leaving 9 bases between the germline ends. Germline CDR1 and CDR2: LNHDA and SQIVND (reference sequence). The CDR3 consists of 16 residues. The DNA of the CDR3 is TGTGCCAGTAGTATAGTGCCAGGGGCAACTAATGAAAAACTGTTTTTT. Its translation: CASSIVPGATNEKLFF. Combining the CDR3 with reference TRBV19 and TRBJ1-4 gives the whole variable domain DGGITQSPKYLFRKEGQNVTLSCEQNLNHDAMYWYRQDPGQGLRLIYYSQIVNDFQKGDIAEGYSVSREKKESFPLTVTSAQKNPTAFYLCASSIVPGATNEKLFFGSGTQLSVL.

This clone was picked up one time. The chain joins TRBV11-2 to TRBJ1-4; 7 bases are shared with TRBD1. The CDR3 covers 16 residues. The junction had 9 bases not matched to a gene; V was cut back by 1 base and J by 7 bases. The germline V gene has CDR1 SGHAT and CDR2 FQNNGV. Here the CDR3 reads CASSLGIRQGGEKLFF. DNA for the CDR3: TGTGCCAGCAGCTTAGGGATCAGGCAGGGGGGTGAAAAACTGTTTTTT.

This clone was observed once. The genes are TRBV9 and TRBJ1-5; 7 nucleotides agree with TRBD1. V lost 0 bases and J lost 3; bases outside the gene matches: 6. Per the germline V gene, CDR1 is SGDLS and CDR2 is YYNGEE. The CDR3 has 16 amino acids. The CDR3 region is CASSVGTGPPNQPQHF. DNA for the CDR3: TGTGCCAGCAGCGTAGGGACAGGCCCCCCCAATCAGCCCCAGCATTTT.

This clone was detected a few times. The chain combines TRBV7-2 with TRBJ1-1; the D is unclear. Deletions cut 5 bases from V and 10 bases from J, with 14 bases between. The CDR3 spans 12 residues. Germline V CDR1 and CDR2: SGHTA, FQGNSA. The CDR3: CASSLLGLGAFF. In nucleotides, the CDR3 is TGTGCCAGCAGCCTACTAGGACTAGGAGCTTTCTTT.

V and J are TRBV5-4 and TRBJ1-1; the D gene is possibly TRBD1 (6 bases). V was pared by 4 bases and J by 1 base, with 11 bases between. There are 14 residues in the CDR3. The germline gives CDR1 SGHNT, CDR2 YYREEE (reference sequence). Here the CDR3 DNA reads TGTGCCAGCAGCCCCGGACAGCCGAACACTGAAGCTTTCTTT. Translation gives CASSPGQPNTEAFF.

V usage is TRBV13 and J usage is TRBJ2-3; TRBD2 agrees at 8 bases. Germline V CDR1 and CDR2: PRHDT, FYEKMQ (reference sequence). The CDR3 is 18 amino acids. V shed 4 bases and J 6 bases; nucleotides not matched to a gene: 18. The CDR3, as DNA: TGTGCCAGCAGCTCGTCTGTAACTAGCGGCCGGGCCGGGGATACGCAGTATTTT. Translated: CASSSSVTSGRAGDTQYF.

CDR3 loop: CASRTGGGWSPLHF. The CDR3 coding sequence is TGTGCCAGCAGAACAGGGGGGGGATGGTCACCCCTCCACTTT. The chain has TRBV7-9 and TRBJ1-6; 8 nucleotides align to TRBD1. From germline, CDR1 is SEHNR and CDR2 FQNEAQ (reference sequence). After removal of 6 bases from V and 10 bases from J, the junction contained 8 bases not matched to a gene. The CDR3 spans 14 residues.

The rearrangement links TRBV5-4 to TRBJ2-4; a possible D gene is TRBD1 (6 bases). The V end lost 1 base, the J end lost 1 base, and 15 bases lay between the germline ends. Per the germline V gene, CDR1 is SGHNT and CDR2 is YYREEE (reference sequence). The CDR3 runs to 17 residues. CDR3 sequence reads: CASSLWQGTLAKNIQYF. CDR3 sequence (DNA): TGTGCCAGCAGCTTGTGGCAGGGGACCCTGGCCAAAAACATTCAGTACTTC. Combining the CDR3 with reference TRBV5-4 and TRBJ2-4 gives the whole variable domain ETGVTQSPTHLIKTRGQQVTLRCSSQSGHNTVSWYQQALGQGPQFIFQYYREEENGRGNFPPRFSGLQFPNYSSELNVNALELDDSALYLCASSLWQGTLAKNIQYFGAGTRLSVL.

The rearrangement joins TRBV7-8 to TRBJ2-7; D uncertain. V shed 1 base and J shed 0 bases, with 7 bases lying between them. Germline values: CDR1 SGHVS, CDR2 FQNEAQ. The CDR3 sequence is 14 residues long. Here the CDR3 reads CASSLVPSSYEQYF. CDR3 nucleotide sequence: TGTGCCAGCAGCTTAGTCCCTAGCTCCTACGAGCAGTACTTC.

This chain uses TRBV15 with TRBJ1-5; 9 bases line up with TRBD1. After removal of 3 bases from V and 2 bases from J, the junction contained 2 bases not matched to a gene. From germline, CDR1 is LNHNV and CDR2 YYDKDF (reference sequence). The CDR3 is made up of 15 amino acids. The CDR3 coding sequence is TGTGCCACCAGCAGGGGGACAGGGCGCAATCAGCCCCAGCATTTT. Its protein product is CATSRGTGRNQPQHF.

The rearrangement links TRBV5-8 to TRBJ2-7; D is undetermined. CDR1 SGHTS and CDR2 YDEGEE come from the germline V gene. Deletions cut 1 base from V and 10 bases from J, with 12 bases between. This CDR3 is 12 amino acids long. The CDR3 loop is CASSLFGPDQYF. CDR3 DNA: TGTGCCAGCAGCTTGTTTGGCCCGGACCAGTACTTC.

J is TRBJ2-7 and V is TRBV18; maybe TRBD2 (5 bases). This CDR3 has 16 amino acids. Germline V gives CDR1 KGHSH, CDR2 LQKENI. V lost 3 bases and J 6 bases, leaving 21 bases between the germline ends. The CDR3 coding sequence is TGTGCCAGCTCACCTCGGAGGTGGCCCTTTTTTAGCGAGCAGTACTTC. The encoded protein is CASSPRRWPFFSEQYF.

V is TRBV29-1 and J is TRBJ1-2; a weak D match, TRBD1 (5 bases). CDR3 length: 12 amino acids. The V end lost 5 bases, the J end lost 4 bases, and 11 bases lay between the germline ends. From germline, CDR1 is SQVTM and CDR2 ANQGSEA. The CDR3 DNA is TGCAGCGTTTCCAGGGTCGGCTATGGCTACACCTTC. Encoded protein: CSVSRVGYGYTF.

As concerns this clone: In the same sample, other DNA sequences code for this CDR3. This chain joins TRBV7-9 and TRBJ2-6; D is undetermined. CDR1 is SEHNR, CDR2 FQNEAQ, per germline (reference sequence). CDR3 length: 15 amino acids. V was trimmed by 2 bases and J by 2 bases, leaving 7 bases between them. CDR3 coding DNA: TGTGCCAGCAGCTTATCGAGTGCTGGGGCCAACGTCCTGACTTTC. Translated: CASSLSSAGANVLTF.

The chain recombines TRBV30 with TRBJ1-1; possibly TRBD1 for D (5 bases). Per germline, CDR1 GTSNPN and CDR2 SVGIG (reference sequence). This CDR3 is 15 amino acids long. V lost 4 bases and J 5 bases, leaving 20 bases between the germline ends. The CDR3 reads CAWNPGEGIVTEAFF. For the CDR3, the DNA is TGTGCCTGGAATCCGGGGGAGGGGATTGTGACTGAAGCTTTCTTT. Drawing the rest from reference TRBV30 and TRBJ1-1, the complete variable domain is SQTIHQWPATLVQPVGSPLSLECTVEGTSNPNLYWYRQAAGRGLQLLFYSVGIGQISSEVPQNLSASRPQDRQFILSSKKLLLSDSGFYLCAWNPGEGIVTEAFFGQGTRLTVV.

The chain is built from TRBV9 and TRBJ1-4, with D possibly being TRBD1 (5 bases). V was cut by 4 bases and J by 1 base, with 11 bases left in between. CDR3 size: 15 residues. In germline, CDR1 is SGDLS, CDR2 YYNGEE. The CDR3 coding sequence is TGTGCCAGCAGCCTAGGGGCGGTAACTAATGAAAAACTGTTTTTT. Its protein is CASSLGAVTNEKLFF.

The chain is built from TRBV7-9 and TRBJ2-7; 7 bases align to TRBD1. The CDR3 runs to 13 residues. CDR1 and CDR2 from the germline V gene are SEHNR and FQNEAQ (reference sequence). The V segment lost 8 bases and the J segment 4 bases; nucleotides outside the gene matches: 8. The CDR3 region is CASHGQGVYEQYF. DNA of the CDR3: TGTGCCAGCCATGGGCAGGGGGTGTACGAGCAGTACTTC.

This clone appeared a few times. This rearrangement joins TRBV5-8 to TRBJ2-2, with 7 bases aligning to TRBD1. V dropped 3 bases and J dropped 3; count of bases not matched to a gene: 8. Per germline, CDR1 SGHTS and CDR2 YDEGEE. The CDR3 has 16 amino acids. CDR3 sequence reads: CASSSNRDRHTGELFF. CDR3 nucleotides: TGTGCCAGCAGCTCCAACCGGGACAGACACACCGGGGAGCTGTTTTTT.

The chain recombines TRBV4-1 with TRBJ1-6; no firm D call. This CDR3 region has 15 residues. The germline V and J ends were trimmed by 1 base and 4 bases, with 8 bases remaining between them. The germline gives CDR1 MGHRA, CDR2 YSYEKL. The chain's CDR3 is CASSQGMGYNSPLHF. The CDR3 nucleotides are TGCGCCAGCAGCCAAGGGATGGGATATAATTCACCCCTCCACTTT.

The chain combines TRBV7-9 with TRBJ2-5; D unresolved. CDR3 size: 13 residues. Germline V lookup: CDR1 SEHNR, CDR2 FQNEAQ (reference sequence). Trimming took off 5 bases at V and 9 bases at J, with 16 bases between the two ends. CDR3 sequence: CASSRSLPTAQYF. The CDR3, as DNA: TGTGCCAGCAGCCGAAGTTTACCGACGGCCCAGTACTTC.

This clone was seen a single time. This chain links TRBV5-1 with TRBJ2-7, with 7 bases matching TRBD2. From germline, CDR1 is SGHRS and CDR2 YFSETQ. V gave up 3 bases and J gave up 3 bases; unmatched junction bases: 0. This CDR3 comprises 12 residues. Here the CDR3 DNA reads TGCGCCAGCAGCTCGGGGGGCTACGAGCAGTACTTC. Its protein is CASSSGGYEQYF.

The chain recombines TRBV7-2 with TRBJ2-5; a weak D match, TRBD2 (5 bases). This CDR3 is 16 amino acids long. V lost 5 bases, J lost 5 bases, and 21 bases lay in between. Germline V lookup: CDR1 SGHTA, CDR2 FQGNSA. The CDR3 loop is CASSPITSLLLETQYF. CDR3 nucleotide sequence: TGTGCCAGCAGCCCTATCACTAGTCTTCTCTTGGAGACCCAGTACTTC.

The chain combines TRBV28 with TRBJ2-1; TRBD1 matches 8 bases. Unmatched junction bases numbered 7, after V lost 4 bases and J lost 8 bases. The length of the CDR3 is 14 residues. In germline, CDR1 is MDHEN, CDR2 SYDVKM. DNA for the CDR3: TGTGCCAGCAGTTCTCAGGGGGCATTCGATGAGCAGTTCTTC. The encoded protein is CASSSQGAFDEQFF.

The chain is built from TRBV5-5 and TRBJ1-1, with unresolved D. Trimming took 4 bases from V and 6 from J, leaving 16 bases between them. The CDR3 loop spans 14 amino acids. CDR1 is SGHKS, CDR2 YYEKEE, per germline (reference sequence). This CDR3 is CASSRRGGPAEAFF. DNA of the CDR3: TGTGCCAGCAGCCGACGGGGAGGCCCCGCTGAAGCTTTCTTT.

This clone was detected only once. The J gene is TRBJ1-4, the V gene TRBV28; TRBD1 might be the D (5 bases). Germline V gives CDR1 MDHEN, CDR2 SYDVKM. The CDR3 is 15 amino acids. V shed 6 bases and J shed 7 bases, with 18 bases lying between them. The CDR3 nucleotides are TGTGCCAGCAGGATAGAGGATAGAAGGGGTGAAAAACTGTTTTTT. This sequence encodes CASRIEDRRGEKLFF.

This chain connects TRBV9 to TRBJ2-1; a weak D match, TRBD2 (6 bases). Trimming shortened V by 2 bases and J by 5 bases, and 14 bases separated the two germline ends. The CDR3 loop spans 15 amino acids. The germline V gene has CDR1 SGDLS and CDR2 YYNGEE. The CDR3 loop is CASSVFVGLDNEQFF. Here the CDR3 DNA reads TGTGCCAGCAGCGTGTTTGTGGGACTCGACAATGAGCAGTTCTTC.

V gene TRBV7-9 combines with J gene TRBJ1-2, with 7 nucleotides matching TRBD1. The V gene end was trimmed by 5 bases and the J gene end by 0 bases; junction bases not matched to a gene: 3. Germline assignment: CDR1 SEHNR and CDR2 FQNEAQ (reference sequence). This CDR3 is 14 amino acids long. The chain's CDR3 is CASSKGASNYGYTF. The CDR3 nucleotides read TGTGCCAGCAGCAAGGGGGCTTCTAACTATGGCTACACCTTC. Looking up the rest from reference TRBV7-9 and TRBJ1-2 gives the full variable domain: DTGVSQNPRHKITKRGQNVTFRCDPISEHNRLYWYRQTLGQGPEFLTYFQNEAQLEKSRLLSDRFSAERPKGSFSTLEIQRTEQGDSAMYLCASSKGASNYGYTFGSGTRLTVV.

Points on this clone: Other DNA sequences within the sample encode an identical CDR3. V gene TRBV27 combines with J gene TRBJ1-1; TRBD1 aligns across 8 bases. CDR1 is MNHEY and CDR2 is SMNVEV in the germline V gene (reference sequence). With V trimmed by 3 bases and J by 2 bases, 2 bases remained unmatched. The CDR3 covers 14 residues. The CDR3 DNA sequence: TGTGCCAGCAGTTTCACAGGGGGTAACACTGAAGCTTTCTTT. Translating gives CASSFTGGNTEAFF.

The gene calls are TRBV9 and TRBJ2-1; D may match TRBD1 or TRBD2 (5 bases each). V gave up 7 bases and J gave up 4 bases, with 15 bases separating them. Germline V CDR1 and CDR2: SGDLS, YYNGEE. The CDR3 consists of 14 residues. The CDR3 region has the DNA TGTGCCAGCGGGACGGGGACCCGATACAATGAGCAGTTCTTC. Its protein product is CASGTGTRYNEQFF.

The rearrangement links TRBV4-2 to TRBJ2-3; perhaps TRBD2 as D (7 bases). Germline CDR1 LGHNA, CDR2 YNFKEQ. V gave up 3 bases and J gave up 4 bases, with 20 bases separating them. The CDR3 length is 17 residues. Here the CDR3 DNA reads TGTGCCAGCAGCCAGGGGGCTAGCGGCCCGGGGGCAGATACGCAGTATTTT. It is translated as CASSQGASGPGADTQYF.